This passage covers 31 T cell receptor beta chains from one sample sequenced in a study of CD8 T cells in ankylosing spondylitis. TCRdb passed the 5' RACE reads through MiXCR, listing each CDR3 protein once. The data show some 71,000 distinct CDR3 sequences, with about 5.4% seen just once and roughly 2.3% held by the top ten. The sequencing input was blood, either unsorted or a sorted T cell fraction (not recorded which). The receptor source for this set is a male donor with ankylosing spondylitis or in good health (not recorded which).

Ten or more counts support this clonotype. The chain recombines TRBV12-3 or TRBV12-4 with TRBJ1-5; tentative D call: TRBD1 (5 bases). The CDR3 loop spans 15 amino acids. V dropped 3 bases and J dropped 5 bases, with 14 bases sitting between them. The CDR3 is CASSFKGQGHQPQHF. CDR3 sequence (DNA): TGTGCCAGCAGTTTCAAGGGGCAGGGCCATCAGCCCCAGCATTTT.

This clonotype was counted many times. This sequence joins TRBV5-1 and TRBJ2-2; D is uncertain. Germline assignment: CDR1 SGHRS and CDR2 YFSETQ. This CDR3 spans 15 amino acids. Trimming shortened V by 0 bases and J by 2 bases, and 8 bases separated the two germline ends. The CDR3 DNA reads TGCGCCAGCAGCTTGGCACAGACAAACACCGGGGAGCTGTTTTTT. As protein: CASSLAQTNTGELFF.

This clonotype was found many times. The chain employs TRBV6-1 and TRBJ1-5, with TRBD1 matching 7 bases. Trimming removed 8 bases from V and 3 bases from J; junction bases left unmatched: 13. Germline CDR1 and CDR2: MNHNS and SASEGT. The CDR3 spans 16 residues. The CDR3 DNA sequence: TGTGCCAGCCGGGACAGAGGATCTTTCGACAATCAGCCCCAGCATTTT. The encoded protein is CASRDRGSFDNQPQHF.

This clonotype showed up many times. The J gene is TRBJ2-2, the V gene TRBV3-1, with 10 nucleotides matching TRBD1. The CDR3 is 14 amino acids. V dropped 3 bases and J dropped 6; count of bases not matched to a gene: 1. The germline V gene has CDR1 LGHDT and CDR2 YNNKEL (reference sequence). The CDR3 loop is CASSQGTGAGELFF. The CDR3 nucleotides read TGTGCCAGCAGCCAGGGGACAGGGGCCGGGGAGCTGTTTTTT.

The sample holds many counts of this clonotype. The chain employs TRBV6-2 or TRBV6-3 and TRBJ2-1, with TRBD2 matching over 7 bases. Germline V CDR1 and CDR2: MNHEY, SVGEGT. After removal of 8 bases from V and 3 bases from J, the junction contained 4 bases not matched to a gene. The CDR3 extends over 13 amino acids. The CDR3 DNA is TGTGCCAGCGGGGGGGGATACTACAATGAGCAGTTCTTC. Protein product: CASGGGYYNEQFF.

Ten or more counts support this clonotype. The CDR3 nucleotides read TGTGCCAGCAGTGTTGGACTGCTCTTATCCTACGAGCAGTACTTC. It codes for CASSVGLLLSYEQYF. The rearrangement joins TRBV6-1 to TRBJ2-7; D perhaps matches TRBD2 (5 bases). V was pared by 4 bases and J by 1 base, with 14 bases between. Germline values: CDR1 MNHNS, CDR2 SASEGT. This CDR3 spans 15 amino acids.

V gene TRBV6-5 combines with J gene TRBJ1-2, with 8 bases fitting TRBD1. Germline CDR1 and CDR2: MNHEY and SVGAGI. The CDR3 covers 13 residues. V trimming: 2 bases; J trimming: 4 bases; junction bases outside the gene matches: 0. CDR3 in amino acids: CASSYQGAYGYTF. CDR3 in DNA: TGTGCCAGCAGTTACCAGGGGGCCTATGGCTACACCTTC.

This clonotype was recorded at least ten times. The chain uses TRBV29-1 and TRBJ2-1; tentatively, D is TRBD1 or TRBD2 (5 bases each). With 7 bases removed from V and 10 bases from J, the gap between germline ends came to 14 bases. There are 11 residues in the CDR3. Germline V gene sequence: CDR1 SQVTM, CDR2 ANQGSEA. CDR3 sequence: CSASGPTEQFF. As DNA, the CDR3 is TGCAGCGCATCGGGACCAACCGAGCAGTTCTTC.

This clonotype came up many times. The chain carries TRBV27 and TRBJ2-3, with 8 positions matching TRBD1. CDR3 length equals 15 residues. Germline-derived CDR1 and CDR2 are MNHEY and SMNVEV (reference sequence). V was pared by 4 bases and J by 4 bases, with 7 bases of the junction left unmatched. CDR3 protein: CASSSPGQAPDTQYF. The CDR3 coding sequence is TGTGCCAGCAGTTCCCCGGGACAGGCGCCAGATACGCAGTATTTT.

This clonotype was detected many times. The junction departs from the called germline gene at one end, perhaps through a read error. This chain joins TRBV27 and TRBJ1-1; the D gene is possibly TRBD1 (5 bases). CDR1 is MNHEY, CDR2 SMNVEV, per germline (reference sequence). The CDR3 runs 13 residues. CDR3 loop: CTSTTRGSTEAFF. CDR3 nucleotides: TGCACCAGCACAACAAGGGGTTCCACTGAAGCTTTCTTT.

This clonotype came up many times. The V and J genes are TRBV25-1 and TRBJ1-5; D is possibly TRBD1 (5 bases). V lost 4 bases to trimming and J lost 4 bases, with 8 bases between them. The CDR3 runs to 13 residues. Germline V lookup: CDR1 MGHDK, CDR2 SYGVNS. The CDR3 coding sequence is TGTGCCAGCAGTGCTACAGGTAATCAGCCCCAGCATTTT. Protein: CASSATGNQPQHF. Drawing the rest from reference TRBV25-1 and TRBJ1-5, the complete variable domain is EADIYQTPRYLVIGTGKKITLECSQTMGHDKMYWYQQDPGMELHLIHYSYGVNSTEKGDLSSESTVSRIRTEHFPLTLESARPSHTSQYLCASSATGNQPQHFGDGTRLSIL.

This clonotype was counted at least ten times. The V and J genes are TRBV6-2 or TRBV6-3 and TRBJ1-1; TRBD1 matches at 7 bases. Looked up from germline, CDR1 is MNHEY and CDR2 is SVGEGT. This CDR3 is 12 amino acids long. Trimming removed 6 bases from V and 8 bases from J; junction bases left unmatched: 6. In DNA, the CDR3 is TGTGCCAGCAGCCCGGACAGGTTCGAAGCTTTCTTT. It yields the protein CASSPDRFEAFF.

This clonotype showed up many times. This rearrangement joins TRBV4-2 to TRBJ2-6; no definite D call. V was cut by 1 base and J by 1 base, with 8 bases left in between. CDR3 length: 16 amino acids. CDR1 and CDR2 (germline): LGHNA, YNFKEQ. CDR3 DNA sequence: TGTGCCAGCAGCCAAGCGCTCAAATCTGGGGCCAACGTCCTGACTTTC. Translated, it gives CASSQALKSGANVLTF.

This clonotype was seen at least ten times. The chain joins TRBV12-3 or TRBV12-4 to TRBJ2-2, with D maybe TRBD2 (5 bases). Trimming took 6 bases from V and 5 from J, leaving 13 bases between them. The CDR3 spans 14 residues. The CDR3 nucleotides are TGTGCCAGCAGGTCGTCGACTACAACCGGGGAGCTGTTTTTT. As protein: CASRSSTTTGELFF.

In this sample, this clonotype turned up many times. J is TRBJ2-1 and V is TRBV29-1, with a tentative D call TRBD1 (5 bases). Germline values: CDR1 SQVTM, CDR2 ANQGSEA. The CDR3 runs to 14 residues. V was clipped by 1 base and J by 4 bases, with 11 bases between them. The CDR3 sequence is CSVEASTAYNEQFF. CDR3 nucleotides: TGCAGCGTTGAAGCCTCGACAGCATACAATGAGCAGTTCTTC.

This clonotype was counted at least ten times. The chain combines TRBV7-9 with TRBJ2-7; D may match TRBD1 or TRBD2 (5 bases each). Germline CDR1 reads SEHNR; CDR2 reads FQNEAQ (reference sequence). V was pared by 4 bases and J by 4 bases, with 20 bases between. The CDR3 loop spans 16 amino acids. The CDR3 sequence is CASSSTGPRGLYEQYF. The CDR3, as DNA: TGTGCCAGCAGCTCAACGGGCCCGAGGGGCTTATACGAGCAGTACTTC.

Notes on this clonotype: A read error is possible here, since a much larger clone lies one base away. V and J are TRBV28 and TRBJ2-3; perhaps TRBD2 as D (5 bases). The CDR3 extends over 13 amino acids. Per the germline V gene, CDR1 is MDHEN and CDR2 is SYDVKM. The CDR3 reads CATYYGRADMQYF. The DNA of the CDR3 is TGTGCCACCTATTACGGGCGGGCAGATATGCAGTATTTT.

This clonotype was seen repeatedly, ten times or more. This chain connects TRBV20-1 to TRBJ2-1; 7 nucleotides line up with TRBD2. The CDR3 length is 14 residues. In germline, CDR1 is DFQATT, CDR2 SNEGSKA (reference sequence). Unmatched junction bases numbered 1, after V lost 2 bases and J lost 0 bases. CDR3 coding DNA: TGCAGTGCTAGATTAGCGGGCTCCTACAATGAGCAGTTCTTC. Translating it yields CSARLAGSYNEQFF.

This clonotype appeared many times. The rearrangement links TRBV28 to TRBJ2-4; D remains ambiguous. Germline-derived CDR1 and CDR2 are MDHEN and SYDVKM. This CDR3 spans 15 amino acids. V was shortened by 2 bases and J by 7 bases, with 15 bases between the two germline ends. In nucleotides, the CDR3 is TGTGCCAGCAGTTTACCCGGAAACAGCCTCAACATTCAGTACTTC. It codes for CASSLPGNSLNIQYF.

This clonotype was seen many times. J is TRBJ1-1 and V is TRBV12-3 or TRBV12-4, with D possibly being TRBD1 (5 bases). The CDR3 length is 12 residues. The V end was cut by 10 bases, the J end by 6 bases, with 15 bases between. The CDR3 DNA sequence: TGTGCCACCCACCTTGGGGCGGCTGAAGCTTTCTTT. It encodes CATHLGAAEAFF.

This clonotype was picked up many times. The genes are TRBV9 and TRBJ2-7; TRBD1 might be the D (6 bases). Germline lookup yields CDR1 SGDLS and CDR2 YYNGEE. Trimming removed 5 bases at V and 1 base at J, with 13 bases between. The CDR3 consists of 14 residues. CDR3 DNA: TGTGCCAGCAGGGGCCAGGACAGTTCCTACGAGCAGTACTTC. Residues: CASRGQDSSYEQYF.

This clonotype was observed at least ten times. DNA for the CDR3: TGCAGTGCTAGGAAACAGGGGGTTGCTGAAGCTTTCTTT. Amino acid sequence: CSARKQGVAEAFF. V gene TRBV20-1 combines with J gene TRBJ1-1; 8 nucleotides match TRBD1. The CDR3 runs to 13 residues. V was pared by 3 bases and J by 6 bases, with 6 bases of the junction left unmatched. Per germline, CDR1 DFQATT and CDR2 SNEGSKA (reference sequence).

This clonotype showed up many times. J is TRBJ2-3 and V is TRBV20-1; D call uncertain. The CDR3 spans 15 residues. From germline, CDR1 is DFQATT and CDR2 SNEGSKA (reference sequence). Trimming removed 4 bases at V and 2 bases at J, with 16 bases between. CDR3 sequence (DNA): TGCAGTGCTAAGAGTTCTTCCCATTCCACAGATACGCAGTATTTT. Residues: CSAKSSSHSTDTQYF.

The sample holds many counts of this clonotype. This rearrangement joins TRBV14 to TRBJ2-7; D gene ambiguous. This CDR3 contains 14 residues. The ends were cut back, 2 bases at V and 1 base at J, with 9 bases in the middle. The V gene's germline CDR1 is SGHDN and CDR2 FVKESK. CDR3 bases: TGTGCCAGCAGCCAACTGCAGACATCCTACGAGCAGTACTTC. This encodes CASSQLQTSYEQYF.

This clonotype was counted many times. This chain connects TRBV2 to TRBJ1-2, with 9 bases aligning to TRBD1. Unmatched junction bases numbered 5, after V lost 6 bases and J lost 3 bases. This CDR3 is 14 amino acids long. The germline V gene encodes CDR1 SNHLY and CDR2 FYNNEI. The CDR3 nucleotides read TGTGCCAGCAGGGGGGACAGGGTGGACTATGGCTACACCTTC. Translated: CASRGDRVDYGYTF.

The chain recombines TRBV6-1 with TRBJ1-5; no firm D call. Germline assignment: CDR1 MNHNS and CDR2 SASEGT. V shed 6 bases and J shed 6 bases, with 15 bases lying between them. This CDR3 is built from 14 residues. CDR3 loop: CASRSTRIGQPQHF. CDR3 bases: TGTGCCAGCAGATCCACAAGGATCGGTCAGCCCCAGCATTTT.

The table lists this clonotype with many counts. This chain uses TRBV29-1 with TRBJ2-7; tentative D call: TRBD2 (6 bases). Per germline, CDR1 SQVTM and CDR2 ANQGSEA. The CDR3 sequence is 14 residues long. V lost 1 base and J lost 5, with 15 bases in between. The CDR3 here is CSVEGARGSNEQYF. CDR3 nucleotide sequence: TGCAGCGTTGAAGGGGCGCGGGGTAGCAACGAGCAGTACTTC.

In this sample, this clonotype turned up many times. The V gene is TRBV14, the J gene TRBJ2-1; D gene ambiguous. The CDR3 has 14 amino acids. Germline lookup yields CDR1 SGHDN and CDR2 FVKESK. Trimming shortened V by 0 bases and J by 0 bases, and 3 bases separated the two germline ends. CDR3 in amino acids: CASSQETSYNEQFF. The CDR3 DNA is TGTGCCAGCAGCCAAGAAACCTCCTACAATGAGCAGTTCTTC.

This clonotype has at least ten counts. The chain combines TRBV29-1 with TRBJ1-4; TRBD1 aligns across 9 bases. Per germline, CDR1 SQVTM and CDR2 ANQGSEA. Unmatched junction bases numbered 2, after V lost 6 bases and J lost 6 bases. This CDR3 has 12 residues. The CDR3 protein is CSVRTGDEKLFF. For the CDR3, the DNA is TGCAGCGTCCGGACAGGGGATGAAAAACTGTTTTTT.

The table lists this clonotype with many counts. This chain links TRBV29-1 with TRBJ2-7; possibly TRBD2 for D (5 bases). V lost 3 bases and J lost 4, with 13 bases in between. The germline gives CDR1 SQVTM, CDR2 ANQGSEA. This CDR3 has 13 residues. The CDR3 loop is CSVDGGPAYEQYF. As DNA, the CDR3 is TGCAGCGTTGACGGCGGGCCCGCTTACGAGCAGTACTTC.

This clonotype came up many times. The chain is built from TRBV5-1 and TRBJ2-3; D might be TRBD1 or TRBD2, each matching 5 bases. The CDR3 consists of 16 residues. The germline V gene encodes CDR1 SGHRS and CDR2 YFSETQ. V was clipped by 1 base and J by 2 bases, with 14 bases between them. The CDR3 is CASSLSRGRHTDTQYF. Here the CDR3 DNA reads TGCGCCAGCAGCTTGTCACGGGGCAGACACACAGATACGCAGTATTTT.